The source of this TCR beta chain is a study of cytomegalovirus exposure and HLA in healthy donors. Study background: The approximately 710 first-cohort repertoires and the 120 or so validation repertoires shared the same platform, a later analysis reported. General study results and limits: Reports credit the classifier with highly specific, highly sensitive diagnosis of cytomegalovirus status. Cytomegalovirus association was listed for roughly 160 TCR beta chains. In vitro confirmation showed three CMV-associated chains to be CMV antigen specific.

CDR3 size: 15 residues. The germline gives CDR1 MNHNY, CDR2 SVGAGI (reference sequence). The data were produced by immunoSEQ multiplex PCR, yet TCRdb's version contains in-frame clones alone and is incomplete. This sample has about 110,000 clones; 95% occur once, and the top ten carry 0.67%. Notes on this clone: The antigen is not known. One junction end disagrees with the germline gene, perhaps due to a read error. Distinct nucleotide sequences in the sample also encode this CDR3.

This clonotype was obtained from a woman aged 18 to 35 in good health and CMV-seronegative. The genes are TRBV6-6 and TRBJ2-7, with 7 positions matching TRBD2. Sequencing input: PBMCs. The CDR3, as DNA: TGTGCCAGCAGTTACTCGACGGGGAGGGTTTACGAGCAGTATTTC. Its protein is CASSYSTGRVYEQYF.